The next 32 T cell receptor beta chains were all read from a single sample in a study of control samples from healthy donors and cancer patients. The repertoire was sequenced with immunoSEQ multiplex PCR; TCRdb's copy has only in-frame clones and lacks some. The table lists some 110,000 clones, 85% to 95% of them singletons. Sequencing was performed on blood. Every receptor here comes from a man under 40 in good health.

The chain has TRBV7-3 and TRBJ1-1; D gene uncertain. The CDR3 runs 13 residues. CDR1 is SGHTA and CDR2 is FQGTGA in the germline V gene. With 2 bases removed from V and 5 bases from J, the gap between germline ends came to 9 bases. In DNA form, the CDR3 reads TGTGCCAGCAGCTTATGGCGGGAAACTGAAGCTTTCTTT. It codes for CASSLWRETEAFF.

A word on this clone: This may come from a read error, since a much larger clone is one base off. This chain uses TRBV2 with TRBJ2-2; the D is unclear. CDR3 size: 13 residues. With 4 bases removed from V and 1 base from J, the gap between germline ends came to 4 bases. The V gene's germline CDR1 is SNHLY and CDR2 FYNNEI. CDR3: CASSGQNTGELFF. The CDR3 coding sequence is TGTGCCAGCAGTGGACAGAACACCGGGGAGCTGTTTTTT. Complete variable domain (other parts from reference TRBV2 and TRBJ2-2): EPEVTQTPSHQVTQMGQEVILRCVPISNHLYFYWYRQILGQKVEFLVSFYNNEISEKSEIFDDQFSVERPDGSNFTLKIRSTKLEDSAMYFCASSGQNTGELFFGEGSRLTVL.

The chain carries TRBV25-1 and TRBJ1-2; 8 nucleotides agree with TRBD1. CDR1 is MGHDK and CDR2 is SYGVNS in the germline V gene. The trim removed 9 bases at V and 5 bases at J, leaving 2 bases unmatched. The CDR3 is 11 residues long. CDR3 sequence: CASTGGYGYTF. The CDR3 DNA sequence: TGTGCCAGTACAGGGGGGTATGGCTACACCTTC.

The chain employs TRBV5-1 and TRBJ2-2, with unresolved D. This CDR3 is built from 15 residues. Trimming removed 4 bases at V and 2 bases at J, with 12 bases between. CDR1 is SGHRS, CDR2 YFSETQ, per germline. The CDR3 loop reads CASSLGFPNTGELFF. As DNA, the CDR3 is TGCGCCAGCAGCCTCGGATTCCCCAACACCGGGGAGCTGTTTTTT.

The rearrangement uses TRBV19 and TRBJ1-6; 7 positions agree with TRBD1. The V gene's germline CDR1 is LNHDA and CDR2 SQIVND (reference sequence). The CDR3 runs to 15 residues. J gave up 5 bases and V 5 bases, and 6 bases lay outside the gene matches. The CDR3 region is CASSPSQGNNSPLHF. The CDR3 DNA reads TGTGCCAGTAGTCCGTCACAGGGGAATAATTCACCCCTCCACTTT.

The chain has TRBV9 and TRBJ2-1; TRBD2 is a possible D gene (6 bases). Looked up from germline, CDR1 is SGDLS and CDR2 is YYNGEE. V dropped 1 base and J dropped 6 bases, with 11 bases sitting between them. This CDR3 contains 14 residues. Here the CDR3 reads CASSVPGLSNEQFF. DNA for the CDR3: TGTGCCAGCAGCGTACCGGGACTCAGCAATGAGCAGTTCTTC.

The CDR3 nucleotides read TGTGCCACCCTACAGGCAGGGCGATACACTGAAGCTTTCTTT. Residues: CATLQAGRYTEAFF. The V call is TRBV27, the J call TRBJ1-1, with TRBD1 as a possible D gene (5 bases). Trimming left V 10 bases short and J 3 bases short, with 18 bases between. The CDR3 extends over 14 amino acids. Germline values: CDR1 MNHEY, CDR2 SMNVEV (reference sequence).

Here the CDR3 DNA reads TGTGCCAGCAGCTTGGACAGGTACACTGAAGCTTTCTTT. This translates into CASSLDRYTEAFF. This chain joins TRBV11-3 and TRBJ1-1; 7 bases match TRBD1. Germline CDR1 SGHNT, CDR2 YENEEA. The CDR3 contains 13 residues. With V trimmed by 3 bases and J by 3 bases, 1 base remained unmatched. Supplemented by reference TRBV11-3 and TRBJ1-1, the full variable domain reads EAGVVQSPRYKIIEKKQPVAFWCNPISGHNTLYWYLQNLGQGPELLIRYENEEAVDDSQLPKDRFSAERLKGVDSTLKIQPAELGDSAVYLCASSLDRYTEAFFGQGTRLTVV.

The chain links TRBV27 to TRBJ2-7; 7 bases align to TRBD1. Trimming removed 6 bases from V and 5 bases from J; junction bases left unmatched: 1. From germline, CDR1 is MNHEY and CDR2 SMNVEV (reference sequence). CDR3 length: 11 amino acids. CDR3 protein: CASRTGNEQYF. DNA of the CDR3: TGTGCCAGCAGGACAGGGAACGAGCAGTACTTC.

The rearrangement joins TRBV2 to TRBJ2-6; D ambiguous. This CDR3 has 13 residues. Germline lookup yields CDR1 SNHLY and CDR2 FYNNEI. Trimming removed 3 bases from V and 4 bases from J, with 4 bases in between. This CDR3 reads CASSEMGANVLTF. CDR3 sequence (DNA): TGTGCCAGCAGTGAGATGGGGGCCAACGTCCTGACTTTC.

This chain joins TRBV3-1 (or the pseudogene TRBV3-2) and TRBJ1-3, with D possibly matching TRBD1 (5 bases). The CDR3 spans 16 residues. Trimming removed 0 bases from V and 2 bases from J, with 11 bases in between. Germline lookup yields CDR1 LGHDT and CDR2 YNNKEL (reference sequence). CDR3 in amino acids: CASSQDGALAGNTIYF. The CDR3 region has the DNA TGTGCCAGCAGCCAAGATGGGGCCCTGGCTGGAAACACCATATATTTT.

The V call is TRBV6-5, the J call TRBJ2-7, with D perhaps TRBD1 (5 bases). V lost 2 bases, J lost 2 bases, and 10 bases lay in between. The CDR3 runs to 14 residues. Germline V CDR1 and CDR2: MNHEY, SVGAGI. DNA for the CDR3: TGTGCCAGCAGTTACCCGACAGCCACCTACGAGCAGTACTTC. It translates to CASSYPTATYEQYF.

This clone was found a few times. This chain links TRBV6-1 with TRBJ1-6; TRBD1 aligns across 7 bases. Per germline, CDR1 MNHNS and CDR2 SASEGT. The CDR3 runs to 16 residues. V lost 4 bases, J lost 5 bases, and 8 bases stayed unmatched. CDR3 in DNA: TGTGCCAGCAGTGGAGCGACAGGGTACGATAATTCACCCCTCCACTTT. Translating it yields CASSGATGYDNSPLHF.

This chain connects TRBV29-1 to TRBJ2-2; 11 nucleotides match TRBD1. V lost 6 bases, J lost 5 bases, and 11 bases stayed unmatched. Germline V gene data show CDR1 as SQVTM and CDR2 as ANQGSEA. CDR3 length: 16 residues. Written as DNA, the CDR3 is TGCAGCGTCCGGGGTAGGACAGGGGGCAGGACCGGGGAGCTGTTTTTT. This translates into CSVRGRTGGRTGELFF.

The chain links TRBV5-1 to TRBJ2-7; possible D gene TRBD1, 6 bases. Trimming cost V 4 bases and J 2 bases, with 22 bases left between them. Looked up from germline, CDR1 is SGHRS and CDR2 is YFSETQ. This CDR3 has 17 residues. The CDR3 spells CASSRVSTGSFPYEQYF. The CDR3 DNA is TGCGCCAGCAGCCGCGTTTCTACAGGGAGTTTTCCCTACGAGCAGTACTTC.

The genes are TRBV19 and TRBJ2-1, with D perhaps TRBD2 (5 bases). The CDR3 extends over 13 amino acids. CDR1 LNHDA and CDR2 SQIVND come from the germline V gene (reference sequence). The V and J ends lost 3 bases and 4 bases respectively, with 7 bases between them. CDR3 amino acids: CASSMRAYNEQFF. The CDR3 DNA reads TGTGCCAGTAGTATGAGGGCTTACAATGAGCAGTTCTTC. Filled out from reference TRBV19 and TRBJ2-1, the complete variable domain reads DGGITQSPKYLFRKEGQNVTLSCEQNLNHDAMYWYRQDPGQGLRLIYYSQIVNDFQKGDIAEGYSVSREKKESFPLTVTSAQKNPTAFYLCASSMRAYNEQFFGPGTRLTVL.

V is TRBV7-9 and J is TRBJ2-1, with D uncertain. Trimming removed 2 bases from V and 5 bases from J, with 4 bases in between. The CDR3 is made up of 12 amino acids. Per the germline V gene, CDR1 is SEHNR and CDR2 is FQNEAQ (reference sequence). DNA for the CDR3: TGTGCCAGCAGCTTATTCAACAATGAGCAGTTCTTC. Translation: CASSLFNNEQFF.

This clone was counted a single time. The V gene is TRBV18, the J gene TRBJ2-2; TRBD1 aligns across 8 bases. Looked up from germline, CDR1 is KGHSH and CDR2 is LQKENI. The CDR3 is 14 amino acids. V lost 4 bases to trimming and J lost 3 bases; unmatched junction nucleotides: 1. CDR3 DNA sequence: TGTGCCAGCTCACTGGACAGGGACACCGGGGAGCTGTTTTTT. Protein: CASSLDRDTGELFF.

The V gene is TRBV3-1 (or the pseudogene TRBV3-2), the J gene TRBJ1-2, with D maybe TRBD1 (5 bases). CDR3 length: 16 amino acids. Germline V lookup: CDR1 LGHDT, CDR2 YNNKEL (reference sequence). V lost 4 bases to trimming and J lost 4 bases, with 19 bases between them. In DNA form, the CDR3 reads TGTGCCAGCAGCCCCCTACCGGGGGAAATGTTCTATGGCTACACCTTC. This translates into CASSPLPGEMFYGYTF.

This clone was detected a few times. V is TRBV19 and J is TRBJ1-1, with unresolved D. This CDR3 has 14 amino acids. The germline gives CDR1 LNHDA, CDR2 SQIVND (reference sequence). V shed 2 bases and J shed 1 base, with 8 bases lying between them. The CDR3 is CASSIRSTNTEAFF. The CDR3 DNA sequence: TGTGCCAGTAGTATACGCAGTACGAACACTGAAGCTTTCTTT.

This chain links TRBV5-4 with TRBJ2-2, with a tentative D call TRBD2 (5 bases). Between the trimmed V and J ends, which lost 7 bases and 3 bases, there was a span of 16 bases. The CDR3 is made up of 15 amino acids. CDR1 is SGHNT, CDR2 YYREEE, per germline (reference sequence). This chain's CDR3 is CASREWGVYTGELFF. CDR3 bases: TGTGCCAGCCGAGAGTGGGGAGTATACACCGGGGAGCTGTTTTTT. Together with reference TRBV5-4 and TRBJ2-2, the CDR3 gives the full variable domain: ETGVTQSPTHLIKTRGQQVTLRCSSQSGHNTVSWYQQALGQGPQFIFQYYREEENGRGNFPPRFSGLQFPNYSSELNVNALELDDSALYLCASREWGVYTGELFFGEGSRLTVL.

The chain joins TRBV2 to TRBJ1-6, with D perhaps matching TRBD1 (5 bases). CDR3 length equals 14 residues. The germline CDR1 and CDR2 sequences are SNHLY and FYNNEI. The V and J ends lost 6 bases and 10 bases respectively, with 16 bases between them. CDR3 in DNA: TGTGCCAGCAGGGCCGGGGCCGGGGGATCACCCCTCCACTTT. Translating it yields CASRAGAGGSPLHF.

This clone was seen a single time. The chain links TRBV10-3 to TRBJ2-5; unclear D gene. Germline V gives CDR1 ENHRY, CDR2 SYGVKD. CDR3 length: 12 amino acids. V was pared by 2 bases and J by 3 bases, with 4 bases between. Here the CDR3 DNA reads TGTGCCATCAGTGAGGGGGAAGAGACCCAGTACTTC. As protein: CAISEGEETQYF.

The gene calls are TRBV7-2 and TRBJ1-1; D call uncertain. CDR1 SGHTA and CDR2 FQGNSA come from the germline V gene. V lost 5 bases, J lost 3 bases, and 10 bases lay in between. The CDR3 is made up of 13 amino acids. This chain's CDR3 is CASSRMADTEAFF. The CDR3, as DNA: TGTGCCAGCAGCCGGATGGCGGACACTGAAGCTTTCTTT.

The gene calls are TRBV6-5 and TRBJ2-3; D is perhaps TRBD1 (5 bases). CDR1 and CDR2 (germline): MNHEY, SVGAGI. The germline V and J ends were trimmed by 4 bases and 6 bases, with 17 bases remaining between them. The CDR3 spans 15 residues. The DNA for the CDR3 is TGTGCCAGCAGTTGGGGTTTAGGGGCACTCGATACGCAGTATTTT. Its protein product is CASSWGLGALDTQYF.

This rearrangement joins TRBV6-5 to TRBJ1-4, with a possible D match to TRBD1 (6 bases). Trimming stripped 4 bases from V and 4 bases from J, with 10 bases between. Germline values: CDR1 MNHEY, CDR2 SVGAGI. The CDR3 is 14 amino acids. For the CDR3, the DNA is TGTGCCAGCAGTTTGACAGGAGATAATGAAAAACTGTTTTTT. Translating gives CASSLTGDNEKLFF.

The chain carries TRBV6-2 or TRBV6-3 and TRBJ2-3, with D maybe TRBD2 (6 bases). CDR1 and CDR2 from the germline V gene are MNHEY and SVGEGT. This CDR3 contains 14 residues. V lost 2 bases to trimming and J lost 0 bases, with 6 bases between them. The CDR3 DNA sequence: TGTGCCAGCAGTTACCGGGGGAGCACAGATACGCAGTATTTT. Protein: CASSYRGSTDTQYF.

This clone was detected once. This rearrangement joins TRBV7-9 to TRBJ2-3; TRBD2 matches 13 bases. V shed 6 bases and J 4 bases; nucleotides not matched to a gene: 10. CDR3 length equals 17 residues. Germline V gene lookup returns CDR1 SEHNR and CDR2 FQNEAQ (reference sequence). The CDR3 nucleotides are TGTGCCAGCAGGGGCCAACGAGGGACTAGCGGGGCAGATACGCAGTATTTT. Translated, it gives CASRGQRGTSGADTQYF.

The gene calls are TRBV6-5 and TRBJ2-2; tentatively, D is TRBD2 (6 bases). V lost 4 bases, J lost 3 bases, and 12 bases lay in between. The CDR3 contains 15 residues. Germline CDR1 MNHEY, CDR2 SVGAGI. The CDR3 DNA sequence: TGTGCCAGCAGTTTGTTCGGGGGACACACCGGGGAGCTGTTTTTT. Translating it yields CASSLFGGHTGELFF.

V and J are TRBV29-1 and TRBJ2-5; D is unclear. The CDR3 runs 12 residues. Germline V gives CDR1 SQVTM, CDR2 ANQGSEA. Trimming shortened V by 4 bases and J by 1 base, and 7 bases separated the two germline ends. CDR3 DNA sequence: TGCAGCGTTGGGGGTATCCAAGAGACCCAGTACTTC. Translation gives CSVGGIQETQYF.

The CDR3: CAWGGQAGQPQHF. CDR3 nucleotides: TGTGCCTGGGGGGGACAGGCGGGTCAGCCCCAGCATTTT. V is TRBV30 and J is TRBJ1-5; 8 bases map to TRBD1. V lost 5 bases to trimming and J lost 6 bases; unmatched junction nucleotides: 6. The CDR3 spans 13 residues. Looked up from germline, CDR1 is GTSNPN and CDR2 is SVGIG (reference sequence).

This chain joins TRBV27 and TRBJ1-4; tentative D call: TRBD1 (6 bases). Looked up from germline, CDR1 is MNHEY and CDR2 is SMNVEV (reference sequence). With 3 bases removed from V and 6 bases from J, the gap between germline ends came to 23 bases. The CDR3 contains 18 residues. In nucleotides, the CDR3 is TGTGCCAGCAGTTTTTACTCAGGACAGCTACTATCTGATGAAAAACTGTTTTTT. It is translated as CASSFYSGQLLSDEKLFF.